The 19 T cell receptor beta chains below come from one sample, sequenced in a study of metastatic and nonmetastatic thyroid tumors. TCRdb ran MiXCR on the PCR reads. The sample has approximately 17,000 clones; about 25% are singletons. There were no patients who had received any treatment before thyroid surgery. The sample consisted of adjacent normal tissue. Receptors were obtained from a female donor with papillary thyroid cancer or a benign thyroid nodule (not recorded which). Some clones in this sample may be carry-over from other donors' samples.

This sequence joins TRBV4-1 and TRBJ2-4; D perhaps matches TRBD1 (5 bases). The end of the DNA is better explained by TRBJ1-2, so the J call may be wrong. CDR1 and CDR2 from the germline V gene are MGHRA and YSYEKL. There are 16 residues in the CDR3. The CDR3 coding sequence is TGCGCCAGCAGCCAAGATTTACAGACCATCAGACAGGGCTACACCTTC. It encodes CASSQDLQTIRQGYTF.

The chain combines TRBV19 with TRBJ1-1, with TRBD1 as a possible D gene (5 bases). The ends were cut back, 3 bases at V and 1 base at J, with 12 bases in the middle. CDR1 is LNHDA, CDR2 SQIVND, per germline (reference sequence). The CDR3 contains 15 residues. The CDR3 region has the DNA TGTGCCAGTAGTATTATCACCAGGGAGAACACTGAAGCTTTCTTT. It encodes CASSIITRENTEAFF. Together with reference TRBV19 and TRBJ1-1, the CDR3 gives the full variable domain: DGGITQSPKYLFRKEGQNVTLSCEQNLNHDAMYWYRQDPGQGLRLIYYSQIVNDFQKGDIAEGYSVSREKKESFPLTVTSAQKNPTAFYLCASSIITRENTEAFFGQGTRLTVV.

The chain is built from TRBV7-2 and TRBJ2-2; D might be TRBD1 (5 bases). The J call may be mistaken, given a closer DNA end match to TRBJ1-4. Germline V lookup: CDR1 SGHTA, CDR2 FQGNSA. The length of the CDR3 is 14 residues. CDR3 protein: CASSFDSTNEKLFF. CDR3 coding DNA: TGTGCCAGCAGCTTCGACAGTACTAATGAAAAACTGTTTTTT.

This clone was seen a few times. This sequence joins TRBV7-8 and TRBJ1-2; D unclear. The CDR3 runs 13 residues. Trimming shortened V by 1 base and J by 1 base, and 4 bases separated the two germline ends. The germline V gene encodes CDR1 SGHVS and CDR2 FQNEAQ. In DNA form, the CDR3 reads TGTGCCAGCAGCTTAGGGAATAACTATGGCTACACCTTC. Translating gives CASSLGNNYGYTF. The entire variable domain, with the rest obtained from reference TRBV7-8 and TRBJ1-2, is as follows: GAGVSQSPRYKVAKRGQDVALRCDPISGHVSLFWYQQALGQGPEFLTYFQNEAQLDKSGLPSDRFFAERPEGSVSTLKIQRTQQEDSAVYLCASSLGNNYGYTFGSGTRLTVV.

The rearrangement uses TRBV6-1 and TRBJ1-1, with TRBD1 matching over 8 bases. Germline trimming cut 5 bases from V and 1 base from J; bases unmatched to any gene: 3. The germline gives CDR1 MNHNS, CDR2 SASEGT. The CDR3 sequence is 14 residues long. CDR3: CASSPRGQNTEAFF. In DNA form, the CDR3 reads TGTGCCAGCAGTCCCAGGGGGCAGAACACTGAAGCTTTCTTT.

By sample share, this clone is large (0.1 to 1%). The chain has TRBV2 and TRBJ1-2; maybe TRBD1 (5 bases). Trimming shortened V by 4 bases and J by 0 bases, and 9 bases separated the two germline ends. The CDR3 is 14 amino acids. From germline, CDR1 is SNHLY and CDR2 FYNNEI. In DNA form, the CDR3 reads TGTGCCAGCAGTGGCCAGGGCGCTAACTATGGCTACACCTTC. Encoded protein: CASSGQGANYGYTF.

In this sample, this clone turned up a few times. The chain recombines TRBV20-1 with TRBJ2-3, with 8 positions matching TRBD2. Germline V CDR1 and CDR2: DFQATT, SNEGSKA (reference sequence). After removal of 3 bases from V and 6 bases from J, the junction contained 8 bases not matched to a gene. The CDR3 is 14 amino acids. Here the CDR3 DNA reads TGCAGTGCTAGTCCAACGGGAGGGCCGGATACGCAGTATTTT. Translation gives CSASPTGGPDTQYF.

This clone was seen only a few times. The chain uses TRBV20-1 and TRBJ2-7; D gene ambiguous. The ends were cut back, 0 bases at V and 1 base at J, with 13 bases in the middle. This CDR3 comprises 15 residues. Germline CDR1 DFQATT, CDR2 SNEGSKA (reference sequence). Here the CDR3 reads CSAREGSGSSYEQYF. CDR3 DNA sequence: TGCAGTGCTAGAGAGGGGTCAGGCAGTTCCTACGAGCAGTACTTC.

This clone has at least ten counts. The chain uses TRBV28 and TRBJ1-3, with a possible D match to TRBD1 (5 bases). CDR3 length: 15 amino acids. Trimming removed 6 bases from V and 0 bases from J, with 12 bases in between. CDR1 MDHEN and CDR2 SYDVKM come from the germline V gene. In nucleotides, the CDR3 is TGTGCCAGCAGCTTGGGGGTTCGCTCTGGAAACACCATATATTTT. Its protein product is CASSLGVRSGNTIYF.

This clone was observed a few times. Relative to the germline gene, one junction end is altered; a read error may explain this. Other DNA sequences in the sample encode the same CDR3. The chain employs TRBV27 and TRBJ2-2, with a tentative D call TRBD2 (5 bases). Germline V CDR1 and CDR2: MNHEY, SMNVEV (reference sequence). The CDR3 extends over 14 amino acids. Written as DNA, the CDR3 is TGTGCCAGCAGTTTGAGGGTTCCAGTCGGGGAGCTGTTTTTC. It specifies CASSLRVPVGELFF.

In its sample, this clone was seen a few times. The chain uses TRBV28 and TRBJ1-6; 10 nucleotides match TRBD1. The germline gives CDR1 MDHEN, CDR2 SYDVKM. The CDR3 has 16 amino acids. V shed 6 bases and J 8 bases; nucleotides not matched to a gene: 10. The CDR3 DNA sequence: TGTGCCAGCAGGGACCGGGGACAGGGGTATTATTCACCCCTCCACTTT. Translation: CASRDRGQGYYSPLHF.

This clone was seen repeatedly, ten times or more. This chain links TRBV6-6 with TRBJ1-2; D not certain. V was pared by 1 base and J by 6 bases, with 15 bases between. Germline loops: CDR1 MNHNY, CDR2 SVGAGI (reference sequence). The CDR3 extends over 15 amino acids. The CDR3 coding sequence is TGTGCCAGCAGTTACTGGGGTCCGGGAGGTCATGGCTACACCTTC. Its protein is CASSYWGPGGHGYTF.

Only a few counts were recorded for this clone. The chain links TRBV6-1 to TRBJ1-1; D uncertain. The CDR3 sequence is 14 residues long. V lost 7 bases, J lost 4 bases, and 16 bases lay in between. Germline V gene sequence: CDR1 MNHNS, CDR2 SASEGT. The CDR3 DNA sequence: TGTGCCAGCACCTACGAACATGGAGGCACTGAAGCTTTCTTT. It encodes CASTYEHGGTEAFF.

The sample holds many counts of this clone. The chain joins TRBV27 to TRBJ2-7; 8 nucleotides line up with TRBD1. Germline assignment: CDR1 MNHEY and CDR2 SMNVEV (reference sequence). This CDR3 region has 13 residues. The V segment lost 6 bases and the J segment 5 bases; nucleotides outside the gene matches: 6. CDR3 nucleotide sequence: TGTGCCAGCAGGTATGGACAGGGAGACGAGCAGTACTTC. This sequence encodes CASRYGQGDEQYF.

This chain connects TRBV6-6 to TRBJ2-1; 10 nucleotides align to TRBD2. V lost 0 bases to trimming and J lost 8 bases; unmatched junction nucleotides: 10. Germline CDR1 and CDR2: MNHNY and SVGAGI (reference sequence). The CDR3 totals 17 residues. CDR3 bases: TGTGCCAGCAGTTACTCGATAGCGGGAGGAATAATCCATGAGCAGTTCTTC. Encoded protein: CASSYSIAGGIIHEQFF.

The chain carries TRBV20-1 and TRBJ2-7, with 9 nucleotides matching TRBD2. Trimming cost V 4 bases and J 1 base; bases outside gene matches: 11. The CDR3 length is 16 residues. Germline CDR1 is DFQATT and CDR2 is SNEGSKA (reference sequence). This CDR3 is CSAIPITSGSSYEQYF. CDR3 nucleotide sequence: TGCAGTGCTATCCCAATTACTAGCGGGTCTTCCTACGAGCAGTACTTC.

The chain couples TRBV19 to TRBJ2-7, with D possibly TRBD1 on 6 matching bases. The CDR3 is made up of 14 amino acids. Trimming took 3 bases from V and 3 from J, leaving 12 bases between them. Per germline, CDR1 LNHDA and CDR2 SQIVND (reference sequence). This CDR3 reads CASSIQGTGYEQYF. CDR3 sequence (DNA): TGTGCCAGTAGTATCCAGGGGACGGGCTACGAGCAGTACTTC.

The V gene is TRBV11-3, the J gene TRBJ2-1, with D perhaps assigned TRBD1 or TRBD2 (5 bases each). The CDR3 has 13 amino acids. Germline loops: CDR1 SGHNT, CDR2 YENEEA. Trimming stripped 4 bases from V and 6 bases from J, with 10 bases between. The CDR3 nucleotides are TGTGCCAGCAGCTGGGACGTCGGCAATGAGCAGTTCTTC. Protein product: CASSWDVGNEQFF.

The chain couples TRBV6-1 to TRBJ1-2; D gene uncertain. The length of the CDR3 is 14 residues. The V end was cut by 4 bases, the J end by 8 bases, with 17 bases between. Germline loops: CDR1 MNHNS, CDR2 SASEGT. The CDR3 nucleotides read TGTGCCAGCAGTGCATATCCCGCATTTAAGGGCTACACCTTC. Its protein product is CASSAYPAFKGYTF.